These 5 T cell receptor beta chains were all obtained from the same sample, sequenced in a study of blood T cell repertoires in COVID-19. Some clones are missing from TCRdb's copy, which holds only in-frame ones; the method was immunoSEQ multiplex PCR. The sample includes about 73,000 clones, about 88% of them seen just once. Material: peripheral blood. The source of these receptors is a man aged 80 or over with acute or convalescent COVID-19.

There are a few counts of this clone. The genes are TRBV6-6 and TRBJ2-3; the match to TRBD2 covers 8 bases. The CDR3 extends over 14 amino acids. V shed 8 bases and J 5 bases; nucleotides not matched to a gene: 9. The germline gives CDR1 MNHNY, CDR2 SVGAGI (reference sequence). CDR3 DNA sequence: TGTGCCAGCTCTCGCGGGAGCGGGGGAGATACGCAGTATTTT. Its protein is CASSRGSGGDTQYF.

The chain links TRBV2 to TRBJ1-3; D remains unclear. Germline lookup yields CDR1 SNHLY and CDR2 FYNNEI. This CDR3 comprises 14 residues. V was trimmed by 6 bases and J by 4 bases, leaving 13 bases between them. CDR3 in DNA: TGTGCCAGCAGGGATGACTACGCAGGAAACACCATATATTTT. Residues: CASRDDYAGNTIYF. Drawing the rest from reference TRBV2 and TRBJ1-3, the complete variable domain is EPEVTQTPSHQVTQMGQEVILRCVPISNHLYFYWYRQILGQKVEFLVSFYNNEISEKSEIFDDQFSVERPDGSNFTLKIRSTKLEDSAMYFCASRDDYAGNTIYFGEGSWLTVV.

V is TRBV21-1 and J is TRBJ1-3. TRBV21-1 constitutes a pseudogene. The CDR3 length is 17 residues. The CDR3 protein is CASREGRDLYSGNTIYF. In nucleotides, the CDR3 is TGTGCCAGCCGAGAGGGGAGGGACCTCTACTCTGGAAACACCATATATTTT.

The chain has TRBV7-2 and TRBJ1-4; 10 bases map to TRBD1. The CDR3 runs 15 residues. The V and J ends lost 5 bases and 8 bases, in that order; junction bases with no gene match: 8. CDR1 SGHTA and CDR2 FQGNSA come from the germline V gene. CDR3 region: CASSGRTGGAEKLFF. CDR3 DNA: TGTGCCAGCAGCGGCCGGACAGGGGGAGCAGAAAAACTGTTTTTT.

V and J are TRBV5-1 and TRBJ1-1; D not resolved. CDR3 length: 14 amino acids. Trimming took 0 bases from V and 4 from J, leaving 10 bases between them. Germline CDR1 is SGHRS and CDR2 is YFSETQ. CDR3 bases: TGCGCCAGCAGCTTGGTTTCAGAATCCACTGAAGCTTTCTTT. This encodes CASSLVSESTEAFF.